This T cell receptor (beta chain) was sequenced for a study of PD-L1 blockade in urothelial cancer (dated by TCRdb to 2016 to 2017). About the full investigation: Every patient began therapy in 2014 and was given atezolizumab 1,200 mg intravenously every 3 weeks. Twenty-five of 29 patients were identified as males with urothelial cancer of bladder origin, and a prior smoking history was reported by 18 of 29 patients. Patients had an ECOG performance status of 0 or 1 and had received between 0 and 3 prior chemotherapy regimens. Blood samples were analyzed at 3 weeks after treatment start (second dose) and at 6 weeks after treatment start. A median of about 150,000 T cells and 83,000 or so unique TCRs was obtained from blood samples, and a median clonality of around 0.08 was observed. The study, an exploratory multi-omic analysis, examined somatic, immune and clinical correlates of response to PD-L1 blockade with atezolizumab in urothelial cancer. Pretreatment tumor samples, along with matched peripheral blood collected serially before and after atezolizumab treatment, underwent TCR sequencing. Durable clinical benefit meant progression-free survival longer than 6 months, and TCR features were also tested against progression-free and overall survival. In the same patients, pretreatment tumors underwent whole exome sequencing and RNA sequencing in addition to TCR sequencing. Several patients achieved durable clinical benefit and some 20 did not. Pretreatment blood TCR-seq was available for fewer than 30 patients, at least one posttreatment blood collection was obtained for 24 patients, and tumor TCR-seq was available for 24 patients. The study at large found these results: Because of the small sample size (n ≈ 30) and the many exploratory analyses performed, the results are intended to be regarded as hypothesis-generating. A pretreatment peripheral blood TCR clonality below the median was linked to improved progression-free and overall survival. Greater expansion of tumor-associated TCR clones in peripheral blood 3 weeks after the start of treatment was observed in patients with durable benefit (n of about 20, p = 0.022).

Each PCR received spiked-in synthetic TCR analog templates so that absolute template abundance could be estimated from read counts. The immunoSEQ assay was used to amplify TCRbeta CDR3 regions from genomic DNA with bias-controlled V and J gene primers. Sequencing of rearranged TCRbeta segments was performed at approximately 20X coverage. As for how the authors treated the data: Sequencing errors were corrected by clustering, and CDR3s were annotated against IMGT so that V, D and J genes could be assigned. Downstream analyses used only productive TCRbeta rearrangements and left out out-of-frame or stop-codon sequences. Clonality was computed as one minus Shannon entropy normalized by the log of the number of unique productive sequences. Fisher's exact test with Benjamini-Hochberg correction, using a cutoff of adjusted p below 0.01, was how clones that differed between time points or between blood and tumor were identified. The immuneACCESS repertoire file appears here via TCRdb, limited to in-frame rearrangements. These files lack a portion of the clones; in checked studies, under half of the deficit traces to unresolved V genes, and the cause of the others is not known. V and J calls and clone size are copied from that table; D and trimming were computed from the DNA. In this sample the table shows 25,000 to 35,000 clones, around four fifths of which occur a single time. Roughly 3% of the sample goes to the ten largest clones.

In this sample, this clone turned up a few times. The target of this receptor is not known. No much larger clone is present one base from it, and per-base qualities are unavailable. From a lookup of the germline V gene, CDR1 and CDR2 are MDHEN and SYDVKM. The junction shows trimming of 3 bases on V and 5 bases on J, and the gene matches do not reach 9 bases of it. The CDR3 covers 16 residues, taking in both the cysteine and the phenylalanine. Just the 48-base CDR3 DNA is kept, in frame starting at base 1. The time point tag for this specimen amounts to: peripheral blood 6 weeks after treatment start. A cohort of 30 or so patients with locally advanced or metastatic urothelial carcinoma, treated at Memorial Sloan Kettering on a trial protocol, was included. Peripheral blood mononuclear cells were collected from each patient pretreatment and during treatment, giving between 1 and 8 total time points per patient. The Qiagen DNeasy Blood extraction kit was used to purify genomic DNA from total PBMCs and tumor samples. PBMCs were collected pretreatment and during treatment, and were isolated and stored as previously described.

This receptor chain uses TRBV28 and TRBJ1-2, with 10 bases matching TRBD1. Sample: PBMCs, taken around atezolizumab (anti-PD-L1) treatment. This TCR derives from a man aged 70-80 years with urothelial cancer. The DNA sequence is as follows: TGTGCCAGCAGTTTCTCTCGGACAGGGGGGGCTTATGGCTACACCTTC. It translates to CASSFSRTGGAYGYTF.